This T cell receptor beta chain is from a study of T cells after yellow fever vaccination. On the study more broadly: SMART-Seq v4 Ultra Low Input handled preparation of low-cell-number fractions.

Study-level points and caveats: Clonotype sharing between CD4 and CD8 compartments was small. Researchers cautioned that FACS-sorted repertoires could harbor abundant clonotypes contaminating from the bulk population. Reappearance after the booster was seen for most primary-vaccination clones, at roughly 96% CD4 and around 90% CD8.

CDR1 SGHRS and CDR2 YFSETQ come from the germline V gene. This CDR3 contains 13 residues. V lost 5 bases and J lost 5, with 13 bases in between. This clonotype was seen a handful of times. Antigen specificity is unknown. TCRdb independently ran MiXCR on the 5' RACE reads; one entry per CDR3 protein. The sample has some 350,000 distinct CDR3 sequences; 8.5% to 10% are singletons. The rearrangement joins TRBV5-1 to TRBJ2-5; D perhaps matches TRBD2 (5 bases). The input for sequencing was PBMCs, taken on the day of the first yellow fever vaccination. This sequence was found in a young man who received the YFV17D yellow fever vaccine. Written as DNA, the CDR3 is TGCGCCAGCAGGCCGGCGGGTTACGAGACCCAGTACTTC. Translated: CASRPAGYETQYF.